The clone carrying this T cell receptor beta chain was observed many times. Its antigen is undetermined. Individual cDNA molecules received unique molecular identifiers in the library. Each CDR3 protein gets one entry after TCRdb re-called the RACE reads with MiXCR. Seen here are tens of thousands of distinct CDR3 sequences, approximately 10% observed once, and the top ten hold roughly 1.4%. Noted time point: patch test 2, 6 weeks after DPC sensitization. Treatment defined: therapeutic diphenylcyclopropenone sensitization with weekly scalp DPC. This sample is part of a study of human T cells and chemical hapten exposure. The study, taken as a whole, reports: With regard to DPC sensitization, TCRs above 1 in 1000 frequency did not change.

The sequenced sample was whole blood, obtained in connection with sensitization to the hapten diphenylcyclopropenone (DPC). This TCR came from a man between 18 and 35 years old with alopecia areata. Some clones in this sample may be carry-over from other donors' samples.

In nucleotides, the CDR3 is TGTGCCAGCAGCTTTGCGCAAAACATTCAGTACTTC. Translation gives CASSFAQNIQYF. The chain links TRBV7-9 to TRBJ2-4; no clear D gene. V lost 3 bases to trimming and J lost 5 bases, with 5 bases between them. The CDR3 is 12 residues long. Germline V gene sequence: CDR1 SEHNR, CDR2 FQNEAQ (reference sequence).